What follows is one T cell receptor (beta chain) and its context. The CDR3 is made up of 15 amino acids. This entry comes from a study of blood T cell repertoires in COVID-19. About the study: Sites in the United States, Italy and Spain provided acute and convalescent COVID-19 samples. The cDNA or gDNA used as material had been derived from T cells, B-cell-depleted T cells, or PBMCs.

Measured with immunoSEQ multiplex PCR; TCRdb has only the in-frame clones, and not every one. Counted here are under 200,000 clones, roughly 83% occurring once; the ten biggest clones make up 1.5% to 1.9%. The V gene is TRBV21-1, the J gene TRBJ1-5. TRBV21-1 is described as a pseudogene. The specimen was peripheral blood. This clonotype was obtained from a human donor in a cohort sampled during active COVID-19. CDR3 amino acids: CASSNPGGWNQPQHF. The CDR3 DNA reads as TGTGCCAGCAGCAACCCCGGGGGTTGGAATCAGCCCCAGCATTTT.